This entry lists 10 T cell receptor beta chains sequenced from one sample in a study of cytomegalovirus exposure and HLA in healthy donors. In the PCR, 60 Vbeta and 13 Jbeta primers were used. Using immunoSEQ multiplex PCR, the repertoire was profiled, and TCRdb retains in-frame clones only, with some absent. The data hold about 150,000 clones, with roughly 80% observed a single time. Input material: PBMCs. The receptors here all came from a male donor in good health and CMV-seronegative.

The DNA of the CDR3 is TGTGCCAGTAGCCGTAGGGGGCAGGGTGAAAAACTGTTTTTT. Translation: CASSRRGQGEKLFF. The J gene is TRBJ1-4, the V gene TRBV19; 7 nucleotides align to TRBD1. In germline, CDR1 is LNHDA, CDR2 SQIVND (reference sequence). Trimming cost V 6 bases and J 7 bases; bases outside gene matches: 8. This CDR3 is built from 14 residues.

This chain uses TRBV27 with TRBJ2-7, with D uncertain. The V end lost 2 bases, the J end lost 2 bases, and 4 bases lay between the germline ends. Per the germline V gene, CDR1 is MNHEY and CDR2 is SMNVEV (reference sequence). CDR3 length equals 12 residues. The chain's CDR3 is CASSLPPYEQYF. For the CDR3, the DNA is TGTGCCAGCAGTTTACCTCCCTACGAGCAGTACTTC.

This chain connects TRBV5-1 to TRBJ2-7; D gene uncertain. The germline V and J ends were trimmed by 0 bases and 3 bases, with 7 bases remaining between them. Germline V CDR1 and CDR2: SGHRS, YFSETQ. The CDR3 is 13 residues long. CDR3 region: CASSLAQLYEQYF. CDR3 nucleotides: TGCGCCAGCAGCTTGGCACAGCTCTACGAGCAGTACTTC.

The V call is TRBV27, the J call TRBJ2-7; 13 nucleotides match TRBD2. The CDR3 is 16 residues long. CDR1 is MNHEY, CDR2 SMNVEV, per germline (reference sequence). Trimming at V came to 0 bases and at J to 4 bases, leaving 3 bases not matched to a gene. The DNA of the CDR3 is TGTGCCAGCAGTTTATCTAGACTAGCGGGGGGATACGAGCAGTACTTC. This gives the protein CASSLSRLAGGYEQYF.

The CDR3 DNA follows: TGTGCCAGCTCACCGGGACTAGCGGGAGGAACAGATACGCAGTATTTT. The encoded protein is CASSPGLAGGTDTQYF. The V gene is TRBV18, the J gene TRBJ2-3, with 15 nucleotides matching TRBD2. The CDR3 has 16 residues. V gave up 3 bases and J gave up 3 bases; unmatched junction bases: 1. Germline V gene sequence: CDR1 KGHSH, CDR2 LQKENI.

This clone was observed once. This chain joins TRBV7-6 and TRBJ1-4, with a tentative D call TRBD1 (5 bases). The CDR3 has 11 residues. In germline, CDR1 is SGHVS, CDR2 FNYEAQ. Trimming cost V 4 bases and J 12 bases, with 9 bases left between them. The CDR3 nucleotides read TGTGCCAGCAGCTGGGGGAGGGAACTGTTTTTT. Protein product: CASSWGRELFF.

The V call is TRBV27, the J call TRBJ2-3; no firm D call. V was shortened by 3 bases and J by 0 bases, with 10 bases between the two germline ends. Germline V gene lookup returns CDR1 MNHEY and CDR2 SMNVEV (reference sequence). This CDR3 region has 15 residues. The CDR3 reads CASSFSLVSTDTQYF. The DNA for the CDR3 is TGTGCCAGCAGTTTTTCCCTAGTAAGCACAGATACGCAGTATTTT.

This clone was picked up a small number of times. The chain couples TRBV4-2 to TRBJ1-4; D gene uncertain. V was pared by 0 bases and J by 8 bases, with 13 bases between. Germline V gene data show CDR1 as LGHNA and CDR2 as YNFKEQ. This CDR3 is 15 amino acids long. Here the CDR3 reads CASSQDPGSDEKLFF. In nucleotides, the CDR3 is TGTGCCAGCAGCCAAGATCCGGGGTCGGACGAAAAACTGTTTTTT.

The rearrangement joins TRBV27 to TRBJ2-1; D might be TRBD2 (5 bases). V dropped 4 bases and J dropped 8 bases, with 15 bases sitting between them. Germline V lookup: CDR1 MNHEY, CDR2 SMNVEV (reference sequence). The CDR3 sequence is 14 residues long. CDR3 coding DNA: TGTGCCAGCAGTTGGAGCGGTCCCCTCGATGAGCAGTTCTTC. This gives the protein CASSWSGPLDEQFF.

This clone has a single count. The rearrangement links TRBV6-1 to TRBJ2-3, with 8 bases that match TRBD2. Germline V gene data show CDR1 as MNHNS and CDR2 as SASEGT. The CDR3 length is 19 residues. J was trimmed by 2 bases and V by 4 bases; bases with no gene match: 17. The CDR3: CASSGRWVAGRPYTDTQYF. In DNA form, the CDR3 reads TGTGCCAGCAGTGGCCGTTGGGTAGCGGGAAGACCTTACACAGATACGCAGTATTTT.